One and the same sample provided the 27 T cell receptor beta chains below, sequenced in a study of T-cell reconstitution after alpha-beta-depleted transplantation in children. Preparation of the TCRbeta library involved a method that used unique molecular identifiers. TCRdb passed the PCR reads through MiXCR, listing each CDR3 protein once. This sample carries around 240,000 distinct CDR3 sequences, 6.5% to 9% of them seen once, and the ten largest clones take nearly 6.5%. Here the sequenced sample was PBMCs, mostly from graft donor cells, taken 180 days after TCRalphabeta/CD19-depleted stem cell transplant. These receptors were obtained from a male patient younger than 18 who had a stem cell transplant for acute lymphoblastic leukemia, so the T cells may come from the graft donor.

This clonotype was detected a few times. The chain carries TRBV20-1 and TRBJ2-7, with D tentatively TRBD2 (5 bases). V lost 0 bases to trimming and J lost 0 bases, with 15 bases between them. The CDR3 has 16 amino acids. Germline CDR1 reads DFQATT; CDR2 reads SNEGSKA (reference sequence). As DNA, the CDR3 is TGCAGTGCTAGAGATTGGGAGTCCTGGAGCTCCTACGAGCAGTACTTC. Encoded protein: CSARDWESWSSYEQYF.

This clonotype was found many times. The chain uses TRBV3-1 and TRBJ1-5; D call uncertain. The CDR3 is 13 amino acids. Trimming cost V 3 bases and J 3 bases, with 6 bases left between them. CDR1 LGHDT and CDR2 YNNKEL come from the germline V gene (reference sequence). The CDR3 bases are TGTGCCAGCAGCCAGGGGAACAATCAGCCCCAGCATTTT. Its protein product is CASSQGNNQPQHF.

This clonotype was counted at least ten times. V gene TRBV24-1 combines with J gene TRBJ1-2, with 10 nucleotides matching TRBD1. Losses at the gene ends were 4 bases for V and 5 bases for J; bases not matched to a gene: 6. Germline values: CDR1 KGHDR, CDR2 SFDVKD. The CDR3 runs 15 residues. The CDR3 nucleotides are TGTGCCACCAGTGACCCAGGACAGGGGGTGTATGGCTACACCTTC. As protein: CATSDPGQGVYGYTF.

This clonotype was counted many times. This chain uses TRBV19 with TRBJ2-4; D not resolved. Trimming cost V 3 bases and J 0 bases, with 15 bases left between them. This CDR3 contains 17 residues. Germline CDR1 reads LNHDA; CDR2 reads SQIVND (reference sequence). The DNA for the CDR3 is TGTGCCAGTAGTATCGGCAGCCGAAACCTAGCCAAAAACATTCAGTACTTC. It codes for CASSIGSRNLAKNIQYF.

Ten or more counts support this clonotype. The chain recombines TRBV9 with TRBJ2-7; TRBD2 matches 8 bases. Germline V CDR1 and CDR2: SGDLS, YYNGEE. V shed 4 bases and J 6 bases; nucleotides not matched to a gene: 9. The CDR3 runs 14 residues. DNA of the CDR3: TGTGCCAGCAGCCCCGGGGGGGACTTAAGCGAGCAGTACTTC. As protein: CASSPGGDLSEQYF.

This clonotype has a count of ten or more. The chain links TRBV12-3 or TRBV12-4 to TRBJ1-1; 10 bases align to TRBD1. V was clipped by 6 bases and J by 0 bases; unmatched bases: 7. The CDR3 extends over 16 amino acids. CDR3 bases: TGTGCCAGCAGCCCAAGGACAGGGGGTCTGAACACTGAAGCTTTCTTT. It codes for CASSPRTGGLNTEAFF.

This clonotype showed up many times. The chain has TRBV20-1 and TRBJ2-7, with 10 bases aligning to TRBD2. V lost 5 bases, J lost 0 bases, and 10 bases stayed unmatched. The CDR3 totals 16 residues. Germline CDR1 is DFQATT and CDR2 is SNEGSKA (reference sequence). DNA of the CDR3: TGCAGTGCTCACCCGGGACTAGCGACTAGCTCCTACGAGCAGTACTTC. Amino acids: CSAHPGLATSSYEQYF.

This clonotype was counted many times. This rearrangement joins TRBV9 to TRBJ2-7; 9 bases fit TRBD1. Germline CDR1 and CDR2: SGDLS and YYNGEE. The CDR3 contains 14 residues. V trimming: 0 bases; J trimming: 2 bases; junction bases outside the gene matches: 0. CDR3 nucleotide sequence: TGTGCCAGCAGCGTAGGGACAGGGGCCTACGAGCAGTACTTC. Its protein product is CASSVGTGAYEQYF.

This clonotype came up many times. V and J are TRBV12-3 or TRBV12-4 and TRBJ2-5; 11 bases are shared with TRBD2. With 6 bases clipped from V and 2 bases from J, the junction kept 8 bases outside the gene matches. The CDR3 sequence is 16 residues long. This chain's CDR3 is CASRHTSGGAQETQYF. The CDR3 coding sequence is TGTGCCAGCAGACATACTAGCGGGGGTGCTCAAGAGACCCAGTACTTC.

Comment on this clonotype: A much bigger clone sits one base away, suggesting this may be a read error. The CDR3 coding sequence is TGTGCCTGCAGCTTAGAACCTAGCGGGAACTACGAGCAGTACTTC. Translation gives CACSLEPSGNYEQYF. The gene calls are TRBV7-2 and TRBJ2-7; TRBD2 matches at 9 bases. Germline V gene data show CDR1 as SGHTA and CDR2 as FQGNSA. This CDR3 has 15 amino acids.

The rearrangement uses TRBV19 and TRBJ2-7, with TRBD1 matching over 9 bases. Germline V gives CDR1 LNHDA, CDR2 SQIVND (reference sequence). The J segment lost 6 bases and the V segment lost 5 bases, leaving 11 bases of the junction unmatched. The CDR3 has 15 amino acids. The CDR3 here is CASSRKGQGSSEQYF. The CDR3, as DNA: TGTGCCAGTAGTCGAAAGGGACAGGGATCGAGCGAGCAGTACTTC.

This clonotype occurred many times. The J gene is TRBJ2-4, the V gene TRBV20-1; a weak D match, TRBD2 (9 bases). Trimming took off 6 bases at V and 1 base at J, with 25 bases between the two ends. The length of the CDR3 is 18 residues. CDR1 DFQATT and CDR2 SNEGSKA come from the germline V gene (reference sequence). CDR3 sequence reads: CSARGLAGTAWAKNIQYF. CDR3 in DNA: TGCAGTGCCAGGGGGCTAGCGGGGACCGCATGGGCCAAAAACATTCAGTACTTC.

A few counts support this clonotype. V is TRBV20-1 and J is TRBJ1-1, with 7 bases lining up with TRBD1. This CDR3 spans 12 amino acids. V lost 3 bases to trimming and J lost 4 bases; unmatched junction nucleotides: 2. The germline V gene encodes CDR1 DFQATT and CDR2 SNEGSKA (reference sequence). CDR3: CSARNRGTEAFF. CDR3 sequence (DNA): TGCAGTGCTAGGAACAGGGGCACTGAAGCTTTCTTT.

The chain couples TRBV18 to TRBJ1-4, with TRBD1 matching over 9 bases. Trimming removed 3 bases from V and 8 bases from J; junction bases left unmatched: 7. The CDR3 extends over 15 amino acids. CDR1 is KGHSH, CDR2 LQKENI, per germline. Here the CDR3 reads CASSPSGTGREKLFF. The DNA of the CDR3 is TGTGCCAGCTCACCCTCCGGGACAGGGAGGGAAAAACTGTTTTTT.

In this sample, this clonotype turned up many times. The chain uses TRBV4-3 and TRBJ1-5; 7 bases are shared with TRBD1. This CDR3 has 16 residues. V was clipped by 0 bases and J by 4 bases; unmatched bases: 6. CDR1 is LGHNA, CDR2 YSLEER, per germline. CDR3 in amino acids: CASSQDLGRGNQPQHF. CDR3 coding DNA: TGCGCCAGCAGCCAAGATCTAGGCAGGGGGAATCAGCCCCAGCATTTT.

There are many counts of this clonotype. The V and J genes are TRBV4-2 and TRBJ2-7; 9 bases fit TRBD2. In germline, CDR1 is LGHNA, CDR2 YNFKEQ. Trimming at V came to 0 bases and at J to 4 bases, leaving 7 bases not matched to a gene. The CDR3 loop spans 16 amino acids. DNA for the CDR3: TGTGCCAGCAGCCAAGATAGAAAGAGCGGGAGGTACGAGCAGTACTTC. Residues: CASSQDRKSGRYEQYF.

Ten or more counts support this clonotype. V gene TRBV13 combines with J gene TRBJ2-5; 11 bases line up with TRBD2. The CDR3 runs 14 residues. CDR1 is PRHDT, CDR2 FYEKMQ, per germline (reference sequence). V trimming: 4 bases; J trimming: 3 bases; junction bases outside the gene matches: 1. The DNA for the CDR3 is TGTGCCAGCAGCTCGGGACTAGCGGAAGAGACCCAGTACTTC. Residues: CASSSGLAEETQYF.

This clonotype showed up many times. The chain couples TRBV10-2 to TRBJ2-7; 8 nucleotides align to TRBD1. The CDR3 extends over 15 amino acids. Trimming removed 6 bases from V and 3 bases from J; junction bases left unmatched: 10. The germline V gene has CDR1 WSHSY and CDR2 SAAADI. The CDR3 reads CASRGTGQGRYEQYF. CDR3 sequence (DNA): TGCGCCAGCAGGGGAACAGGACAGGGCCGCTACGAGCAGTACTTC.

There are many counts of this clonotype. This sequence joins TRBV7-3 and TRBJ2-2, with D hard to call. From germline, CDR1 is SGHTA and CDR2 FQGTGA. V was trimmed by 5 bases and J by 6 bases, leaving 25 bases between them. The CDR3 sequence is 18 residues long. This CDR3 reads CASSPHSGGIKWSGELFF. Written as DNA, the CDR3 is TGTGCCAGCAGCCCCCACTCGGGCGGTATCAAATGGTCCGGGGAGCTGTTTTTT.

Many counts were recorded for this clonotype. This chain uses TRBV19 with TRBJ2-2; D is unclear. The germline CDR1 and CDR2 sequences are LNHDA and SQIVND (reference sequence). This CDR3 comprises 13 residues. Trimming took off 3 bases at V and 6 bases at J, with 8 bases between the two ends. Here the CDR3 reads CASSIAGPGELFF. The CDR3 coding sequence is TGTGCCAGTAGTATTGCTGGACCCGGGGAGCTGTTTTTT. The variable domain in full, with the rest retrieved from reference TRBV19 and TRBJ2-2, is DGGITQSPKYLFRKEGQNVTLSCEQNLNHDAMYWYRQDPGQGLRLIYYSQIVNDFQKGDIAEGYSVSREKKESFPLTVTSAQKNPTAFYLCASSIAGPGELFFGEGSRLTVL.

In this sample, this clonotype turned up a few times. Without the conserved terminal phenylalanine or tryptophan, this CDR3 likely stems from a read error. V usage is TRBV7-9 and J usage is TRBJ2-1; D gene ambiguous. V shed 1 base and J shed 8 bases, with 6 bases lying between them. The CDR3 runs 12 residues. Germline V gives CDR1 SEHNR, CDR2 FQNEAQ (reference sequence). CDR3 DNA sequence: TGTGCCAGCAGCTTAGGACGGGATGAGCAGTTCTCC. Translating gives CASSLGRDEQFS.

There are many counts of this clonotype. The genes are TRBV27 and TRBJ2-1; D not certain. V was cut by 5 bases and J by 0 bases, with 8 bases left in between. There are 14 residues in the CDR3. The germline CDR1 and CDR2 sequences are MNHEY and SMNVEV (reference sequence). In nucleotides, the CDR3 is TGTGCCAGCAGTCGAGTTAGCTCCTACAATGAGCAGTTCTTC. Residues: CASSRVSSYNEQFF.

This clonotype was recorded at least ten times. The chain couples TRBV5-1 to TRBJ1-2, with D unclear. V was clipped by 0 bases and J by 5 bases, with 11 bases between them. Germline CDR1 and CDR2: SGHRS and YFSETQ. The CDR3 is 14 amino acids. The CDR3 loop reads CASSLASARYGYTF. CDR3 in DNA: TGCGCCAGCAGCTTGGCCAGCGCCAGATATGGCTACACCTTC. The full variable domain, its missing parts supplied by reference TRBV5-1 and TRBJ1-2, is KAGVTQTPRYLIKTRGQQVTLSCSPISGHRSVSWYQQTPGQGLQFLFEYFSETQRNKGNFPGRFSGRQFSNSRSEMNVSTLELGDSALYLCASSLASARYGYTFGSGTRLTVV.

This clonotype was detected ten times or more. The chain combines TRBV5-1 with TRBJ1-4; D gene ambiguous. Germline values: CDR1 SGHRS, CDR2 YFSETQ. The CDR3 contains 14 residues. V dropped 0 bases and J dropped 3 bases, with 6 bases sitting between them. The CDR3: CASSLGLANEKLFF. The CDR3 DNA reads TGCGCCAGCAGCTTGGGGTTGGCTAATGAAAAACTGTTTTTT.

This clonotype was seen repeatedly, ten times or more. The chain couples TRBV12-3 or TRBV12-4 to TRBJ2-7; tentatively, D is TRBD1 or TRBD2 (5 bases each). V shed 4 bases and J shed 4 bases, with 11 bases lying between them. This CDR3 has 13 amino acids. In DNA, the CDR3 is TGTGCCAGCAGTTACCGGGGCAGTTACGAGCAGTACTTC. Its protein product is CASSYRGSYEQYF.

This clonotype was seen at least ten times. The rearrangement links TRBV6-2 or TRBV6-3 to TRBJ2-2; no definite D call. In germline, CDR1 is MNHEY, CDR2 SVGEGT. This CDR3 is 12 amino acids long. The ends were cut back, 6 bases at V and 6 bases at J, with 8 bases in the middle. CDR3 protein: CASSRAAGELFF. The CDR3 DNA reads TGTGCCAGCAGCCGAGCAGCCGGGGAGCTGTTTTTT.

The chain couples TRBV9 to TRBJ2-7; TRBD2 aligns across 8 bases. This CDR3 has 16 amino acids. Per germline, CDR1 SGDLS and CDR2 YYNGEE. Losses at the gene ends were 4 bases for V and 1 base for J; bases not matched to a gene: 10. As DNA, the CDR3 is TGTGCCAGCAGCCGCCATACTAGCGGCAATTCCTACGAGCAGTACTTC. Translating gives CASSRHTSGNSYEQYF.